This is a list of T cell receptor beta chains from one sample in a study of shared clonotypes between healthy human individuals. Assay: immunoSEQ multiplex PCR; the TCRdb copy retains only in-frame clones and omits some. This sample yields more than 1,200,000 clones, of which roughly 98.5% are seen a single time; about 0.34% belongs to the top ten. Sequenced material: naive CD4+ T cells sorted from blood. Every receptor here comes from a man aged 25 to 40 in good health. Each CDR3 is given with its conserved first and last residue. A D gene is named only where the DNA matches it firmly. Size values are once, few and many counts, or a class for expanded clones, and some rows have none.

d_call | j_call | v_call | clone_size | cdr3_aa | cdr3_nt
TRBD2 | TRBJ2-7 | TRBV7-6 | once | CASSFAGGSYEQYF | TGTGCCAGCAGCTTCGCGGGGGGCTCCTACGAGCAGTACTTC
TRBD1 | TRBJ1-4 | TRBV6-5 | - | CATRQGGNEKLFF | TGTGCCACTCGACAGGGTGGTAATGAAAAACTGTTTTTT
TRBD1 | TRBJ1-2 | TRBV28 | - | CASRDSVYGYTF | TGTGCCAGCCGGGACAGCGTCTATGGCTACACCTTC
TRBD1 | TRBJ1-5 | TRBV9 | - | CASSVEGGRGLNQPQHF | TGTGCCAGCAGCGTAGAAGGGGGCAGGGGGCTCAATCAGCCCCAGCATTTT
TRBD1 | TRBJ2-1 | TRBV5-6 | - | CASSSTGGIYNEQFF | TGTGCCAGCAGCTCGACAGGGGGAATCTACAATGAGCAGTTCTTC
- | TRBJ2-3 | TRBV5-1 | - | CASSLRSGPHTDTQYF | TGCGCCAGCAGCTTGAGGTCAGGGCCCCACACAGATACGCAGTATTTT
- | TRBJ2-5 | TRBV20-1 | - | CSASESETQYF | TGCAGTGCTAGCGAGTCGGAGACCCAGTACTTC
TRBD1 | TRBJ1-2 | TRBV18 | - | CASSPIRSGQGRLSGYTF | TGTGCCAGCTCACCCATTCGCTCAGGACAGGGGCGTCTCAGTGGCTACACCTTC
- | TRBJ2-7 | TRBV4-1 | - | CASSQDNGGREQYF | TGCGCCAGCAGCCAAGATAACGGGGGGCGCGAGCAGTACTTC
- | TRBJ1-3 | TRBV29-1 | - | CSVEDWWTEGNTIYF | TGCAGCGTTGAAGATTGGTGGACAGAGGGAAACACCATATATTTT
- | TRBJ2-5 | TRBV7-8 | - | CASSSQKQGGETQYF | TGTGCCAGCAGCTCACAGAAACAGGGAGGAGAGACCCAGTACTTC
TRBD1 | TRBJ1-4 | TRBV7-9 | - | CASSLEKTGMDEKLFF | TGTGCCAGCAGCTTAGAGAAGACAGGGATGGACGAAAAACTGTTTTTT
- | TRBJ2-5 | TRBV2 | - | CASSVGQGVETQYF | TGTGCCAGCAGTGTCGGGCAAGGGGTGGAGACCCAGTACTTC
- | TRBJ2-2 | TRBV5-1 | - | CASSLDQGGGELFF | TGCGCCAGCAGCTTGGACCAGGGAGGAGGGGAGCTGTTTTTT
- | TRBJ2-1 | TRBV28 | - | CATRKRLPYNEQFF | TGTGCCACCAGGAAGCGGCTCCCTTACAATGAGCAGTTCTTC
- | TRBJ2-5 | TRBV19 | - | CASAPLRLGFGETQYF | TGTGCCAGTGCCCCATTAAGATTGGGGTTTGGAGAGACCCAGTACTTC
TRBD2 | TRBJ2-1 | TRBV6-1 | - | CASSATSGNNNEQFF | TGTGCCAGCAGCGCTACTAGCGGGAACAACAATGAGCAGTTCTTC
- | TRBJ1-1 | TRBV27 | - | CATRGVFAEAFF | TGTGCCACCCGAGGAGTGTTCGCTGAAGCTTTCTTT
TRBD2 | TRBJ2-7 | TRBV28 | - | CASSTKTSGTLF | TGTGCCAGCAGTACAAAGACTAGCGGGACTCTGTTC
TRBD2 | TRBJ2-3 | TRBV7-9 | once | CASSSRGLAGPDTQYF | TGTGCCAGCAGCTCGCGGGGACTAGCGGGTCCAGATACGCAGTATTTT
- | TRBJ1-5 | TRBV18 | - | CASSPDRTLLNQPQHF | TGTGCCAGCTCCCCGGACCGGACCCTTCTCAATCAGCCCCAGCATTTT
TRBD1 | TRBJ2-5 | TRBV11-2 | - | CASSLGGTGVGETQYF | TGTGCCAGCAGCTTAGGAGGGACAGGGGTGGGTGAGACCCAGTACTTC
- | TRBJ2-7 | TRBV7-2 | - | CASSLGTGTYYEQYF | TGTGCCAGCAGCTTAGGCACCGGGACTTACTACGAGCAGTACTTC
- | TRBJ1-5 | TRBV7-2 | - | CASSLGTGLNQPQHF | TGTGCCAGCAGCCTAGGTACAGGGCTAAATCAGCCCCAGCATTTT
- | TRBJ2-3 | TRBV5-4 | - | CASSLDYSSTDTQYF | TGTGCCAGCAGCTTGGACTACTCTAGCACAGATACGCAGTATTTT
- | TRBJ2-1 | TRBV7-2 | - | CASSPNLRDYVFF | TGTGCCAGCAGCCCGAACCTGAGGGATTACGTGTTCTTC
- | TRBJ1-5 | TRBV6-1 | - | CASSEGKKQGSNQPQHF | TGTGCCAGCAGTGAGGGGAAAAAACAGGGTAGCAATCAGCCCCAGCATTTT
TRBD2 | TRBJ2-1 | TRBV11-2 | - | CASSLDPVLTSDEQFF | TGTGCCAGCAGCTTAGATCCCGTATTGACTAGCGATGAGCAGTTCTTC
- | TRBJ1-2 | TRBV30 | - | CAWTPIRTRPGTF | TGTGCCTGGACCCCCATCCGGACAAGGCCGGGCACCTTC